Following are 24 T cell receptor beta chains from one sample sequenced in a study of cytomegalovirus exposure and HLA in healthy donors. Researchers ran the PCR with 60 Vbeta and 13 Jbeta primers. Here immunoSEQ multiplex PCR was the method, and the copy in TCRdb shows in-frame clones only, minus some. Among hundreds of thousands of clones listed, around 79% were seen once. The specimen sequenced was PBMCs. The receptors stem from a man younger than 35 in good health and CMV-seronegative.

The genes are TRBV7-2 and TRBJ2-2; possibly TRBD2 for D (5 bases). V was trimmed by 5 bases and J by 3 bases, leaving 10 bases between them. The germline V gene encodes CDR1 SGHTA and CDR2 FQGNSA. The CDR3 contains 14 residues. CDR3 in amino acids: CASSARLYTGELFF. CDR3 sequence (DNA): TGTGCCAGCAGCGCAAGACTATACACCGGGGAGCTGTTTTTT.

CDR3 sequence reads: CASSFWTGDREQFF. CDR3 DNA sequence: TGTGCCAGCAGTTTTTGGACAGGGGACCGCGAGCAGTTCTTC. The chain uses TRBV27 and TRBJ2-1, with TRBD1 matching over 9 bases. CDR1 MNHEY and CDR2 SMNVEV come from the germline V gene (reference sequence). The V segment lost 3 bases and the J segment 10 bases; nucleotides outside the gene matches: 7. The CDR3 is 14 residues long.

V usage is TRBV29-1 and J usage is TRBJ2-5, with D possibly matching TRBD1 (6 bases). V was trimmed by 5 bases and J by 7 bases, leaving 17 bases between them. The germline V gene has CDR1 SQVTM and CDR2 ANQGSEA. This CDR3 contains 13 residues. Written as DNA, the CDR3 is TGCAGCGTTCAGACAGGAGCTACGTGGACCCAGTACTTC. Translating it yields CSVQTGATWTQYF.

The V and J genes are TRBV7-2 and TRBJ1-3; D call uncertain. The germline CDR1 and CDR2 sequences are SGHTA and FQGNSA. CDR3 length equals 15 residues. V lost 5 bases, J lost 0 bases, and 11 bases lay in between. CDR3 sequence (DNA): TGTGCCAGCAGCCCTAACTCCGTCTCTGGAAACACCATATATTTT. Its protein is CASSPNSVSGNTIYF.

J is TRBJ1-4 and V is TRBV6-5, with D possibly being TRBD1 (5 bases). The V end was cut by 2 bases, the J end by 2 bases, with 9 bases between. This CDR3 is built from 15 residues. The germline V gene encodes CDR1 MNHEY and CDR2 SVGAGI. CDR3 sequence: CASSYERQTNEKLFF. The CDR3 coding sequence is TGTGCCAGCAGTTACGAGCGACAGACTAATGAAAAACTGTTTTTT.

The rearrangement joins TRBV25-1 to TRBJ1-4; D unresolved. The length of the CDR3 is 12 residues. Trimming cost V 4 bases and J 8 bases, with 8 bases left between them. Germline lookup yields CDR1 MGHDK and CDR2 SYGVNS. This CDR3 is CASSVVAEKLFF. The CDR3 DNA is TGTGCCAGCAGTGTTGTGGCCGAAAAACTGTTTTTT.

The chain joins TRBV28 to TRBJ1-2; TRBD1 is a possible D gene (6 bases). V was cut by 10 bases and J by 0 bases, with 12 bases left in between. The CDR3 runs 13 residues. Germline CDR1 is MDHEN and CDR2 is SYDVKM. CDR3 loop: CATRDTANYGYTF. The CDR3 DNA follows: TGTGCCACCAGGGACACCGCTAACTATGGCTACACCTTC.

The chain links TRBV5-1 to TRBJ1-1; 9 bases are shared with TRBD1. Germline V gives CDR1 SGHRS, CDR2 YFSETQ. The length of the CDR3 is 14 residues. The V segment lost 5 bases and the J segment 4 bases; nucleotides outside the gene matches: 6. This CDR3 is CASSSLTGGTEAFF. The CDR3 nucleotides read TGCGCCAGCAGTTCTCTGACAGGGGGCACTGAAGCTTTCTTT.

The chain links TRBV5-6 to TRBJ1-1; D remains unclear. V was cut by 0 bases and J by 7 bases, with 7 bases left in between. The CDR3 runs to 12 residues. Per the germline V gene, CDR1 is SGHDT and CDR2 is YYEEEE. The CDR3 DNA reads as TGTGCCAGCAGCTTGGCCCCCTTTGAAGCTTTCTTT. Its translation is CASSLAPFEAFF. The variable domain in full, with the rest retrieved from reference TRBV5-6 and TRBJ1-1, is DAGVTQSPTHLIKTRGQQVTLRCSPKSGHDTVSWYQQALGQGPQFIFQYYEEEERQRGNFPDRFSGHQFPNYSSELNVNALLLGDSALYLCASSLAPFEAFFGQGTRLTVV.

The gene calls are TRBV10-3 and TRBJ2-7; no definite D call. In germline, CDR1 is ENHRY, CDR2 SYGVKD. V gave up 7 bases and J gave up 3 bases, with 13 bases separating them. CDR3 length: 13 residues. The CDR3 nucleotides are TGTGCCATCACCCCCGAATTAGTCTACGAGCAGTACTTC. As protein: CAITPELVYEQYF.

This chain connects TRBV7-2 to TRBJ1-4; 7 positions match TRBD1. Germline V gene lookup returns CDR1 SGHTA and CDR2 FQGNSA. Trimming cost V 5 bases and J 7 bases; bases outside gene matches: 10. The CDR3 has 15 residues. CDR3 residues: CASSLLTGLAEKLFF. The CDR3 coding sequence is TGTGCCAGCAGCCTCCTGACAGGGTTAGCTGAAAAACTGTTTTTT.

The chain employs TRBV19 and TRBJ1-1, with unresolved D. This CDR3 is 12 amino acids long. V was clipped by 4 bases and J by 12 bases, with 15 bases between them. Germline CDR1 and CDR2: LNHDA and SQIVND (reference sequence). CDR3 in amino acids: CASSTHPLEPFF. The CDR3 bases are TGTGCCAGTAGTACCCACCCCCTAGAACCTTTCTTT.

The CDR3 bases are TGTGCCAGCAGTTCCCCCCGGGGGAACCAGTACTTC. It encodes CASSSPRGNQYF. The chain combines TRBV28 with TRBJ2-5; D perhaps matches TRBD2 (6 bases). This CDR3 is built from 12 residues. CDR1 MDHEN and CDR2 SYDVKM come from the germline V gene. With 4 bases removed from V and 10 bases from J, the gap between germline ends came to 13 bases.

This clone was detected once. This chain uses TRBV11-1 with TRBJ2-5; 10 bases line up with TRBD2. After removal of 2 bases from V and 5 bases from J, the junction contained 14 bases not matched to a gene. The CDR3 sequence is 18 residues long. Germline CDR1 reads SGHAT; CDR2 reads FQDESV (reference sequence). The CDR3 region has the DNA TGTGCCAGCAGCTTATCCCCCATAGCGGGAGGTCGACGGGAGACCCAGTACTTC. Its protein is CASSLSPIAGGRRETQYF.

V and J are TRBV7-3 and TRBJ1-1; TRBD1 agrees at 12 bases. The CDR3 extends over 14 amino acids. The germline gives CDR1 SGHTA, CDR2 FQGTGA. With 4 bases clipped from V and 7 bases from J, the junction kept 4 bases outside the gene matches. The CDR3 region has the DNA TGTGCCAGCAGCTCGGGACAGGGGGCCGGTGAAGCTTTCTTT. It encodes CASSSGQGAGEAFF. Combining the CDR3 with reference TRBV7-3 and TRBJ1-1 gives the whole variable domain GAGVSQTPSNKVTEKGKYVELRCDPISGHTALYWYRQSLGQGPEFLIYFQGTGAADDSGLPNDRFFAVRPEGSVSTLKIQRTERGDSAVYLCASSSGQGAGEAFFGQGTRLTVV.

CDR3 in DNA: TGTGCCAGCAGTTTGGCAACGAACTCTGGGGCCAACGTCCTGACTTTC. Protein: CASSLATNSGANVLTF. The chain recombines TRBV28 with TRBJ2-6; D is unclear. Germline loops: CDR1 MDHEN, CDR2 SYDVKM. Trimming pared 3 bases from V and 0 bases from J, leaving 9 bases between. The CDR3 consists of 16 residues.

The chain links TRBV4-2 to TRBJ2-7, with a weak D call TRBD1 (6 bases). With 0 bases removed from V and 1 base from J, the gap between germline ends came to 16 bases. The CDR3 consists of 17 residues. Germline CDR1 reads LGHNA; CDR2 reads YNFKEQ. The CDR3 sequence: CASSQDWPQGLSYEQYF. The CDR3 bases are TGTGCCAGCAGCCAAGATTGGCCGCAGGGGCTATCCTACGAGCAGTACTTC.

This sequence joins TRBV11-1 and TRBJ2-2; 15 bases are shared with TRBD2. CDR3 length: 17 residues. V shed 5 bases, J shed 0 bases, and the junction held 1 base outside the gene matches. Germline loops: CDR1 SGHAT, CDR2 FQDESV (reference sequence). DNA of the CDR3: TGTGCCAGCAGCCGGACTAGCGGGGGGGCGAACACCGGGGAGCTGTTTTTT. Protein product: CASSRTSGGANTGELFF.

This clone appeared a few times. The chain joins TRBV5-4 to TRBJ2-1; tentatively, D is TRBD2 (7 bases). From germline, CDR1 is SGHNT and CDR2 YYREEE (reference sequence). This CDR3 is built from 16 residues. The germline V and J ends were trimmed by 4 bases and 4 bases, with 18 bases remaining between them. DNA for the CDR3: TGTGCCAGCAGCGCAGAGACGGCGGGGGCATACAATGAGCAGTTCTTC. Translated: CASSAETAGAYNEQFF.

CDR3 in amino acids: CASRPRTGAAENIQYF. CDR3 in DNA: TGTGCCAGCAGACCGCGGACAGGGGCCGCGGAAAACATTCAGTACTTC. The chain recombines TRBV28 with TRBJ2-4; TRBD1 agrees at 9 bases. With V trimmed by 6 bases and J by 5 bases, 11 bases remained unmatched. The CDR3 has 16 amino acids. Per germline, CDR1 MDHEN and CDR2 SYDVKM.

This chain joins TRBV9 and TRBJ2-5; TRBD2 matches at 10 bases. Unmatched junction bases numbered 4, after V lost 0 bases and J lost 5 bases. The CDR3 is 15 amino acids. Germline V gene data show CDR1 as SGDLS and CDR2 as YYNGEE. CDR3 nucleotides: TGTGCCAGCAGCGTAGAGGCTAGCGGGAGTGAGACCCAGTACTTC. Protein: CASSVEASGSETQYF.

This chain links TRBV19 with TRBJ2-7, with D possibly matching TRBD1 (6 bases). Germline assignment: CDR1 LNHDA and CDR2 SQIVND (reference sequence). The CDR3 loop spans 14 amino acids. The germline V and J ends were trimmed by 8 bases and 1 base, with 15 bases remaining between them. CDR3 sequence reads: CASSPGDISYEQYF. DNA for the CDR3: TGTGCCAGTTCCCCAGGGGACATATCCTACGAGCAGTACTTC.

V gene TRBV11-2 combines with J gene TRBJ1-3; D is unresolved. Germline-derived CDR1 and CDR2 are SGHAT and FQNNGV. The V gene lost 3 bases and the J gene lost 0 bases, with 6 bases spanning the gap. CDR3 length: 14 amino acids. In nucleotides, the CDR3 is TGTGCCAGCAGCTTCGGTAACTCTGGAAACACCATATATTTT. Translated, it gives CASSFGNSGNTIYF.

This clone was detected a few times. The V gene is TRBV18, the J gene TRBJ2-7, with 11 bases lining up with TRBD1. CDR1 is KGHSH, CDR2 LQKENI, per germline. Trimming removed 5 bases from V and 2 bases from J; junction bases left unmatched: 5. The CDR3 has 15 residues. The CDR3 DNA is TGTGCCAGCTCATCGCCGGGACAGGGGGCCTACGAGCAGTACTTC. Its protein product is CASSSPGQGAYEQYF.